This TCR beta chain was identified in a study of blood T cell repertoires in COVID-19. Libraries were prepared by immunoSEQ multiplex PCR; TCRdb keeps only in-frame clonotypes and omits some of them. The sample shows roughly 73,000 clones, roughly 84% of them seen only once. Germline V lookup: CDR1 LNHDA, CDR2 SQIVND (reference sequence). With V trimmed by 5 bases and J by 8 bases, 13 bases remained unmatched. The CDR3 has 16 amino acids. The source of this sequence is a man between 65 and 85 years old with active or convalescent COVID-19. Sequencing used peripheral blood. The chain has TRBV19 and TRBJ2-1; TRBD2 matches at 9 bases. The CDR3 is CASSPVSSGGRDEQFF. As DNA, the CDR3 is TGTGCCAGTAGTCCCGTATCCAGCGGGGGGCGGGATGAGCAGTTCTTC.